This entry features one TCR beta chain sequence. The same CDR3 can be traced to other DNA sequences in this sample. Trimming pared 0 bases from V and 1 base from J, leaving 10 bases between. The CDR3 is made up of 15 amino acids. Germline values: CDR1 SGHRS, CDR2 YFSETQ. This specimen belongs to a study of blood T cell repertoires in COVID-19. TCRdb's copy holds only in-frame clones and misses some; the assay was immunoSEQ multiplex PCR. Here the sample spans roughly 250,000 clones, around 88% being singletons. The chain joins TRBV5-1 to TRBJ1-1; D gene unclear. This TCR came from a woman in her forties with acute COVID-19. The specimen was PBMCs or T cells enriched from blood (not recorded which). The DNA of the CDR3 is TGCGCCAGCAGCTTGGCCGAGGGCGGGAACACTGAAGCTTTCTTT. Translation gives CASSLAEGGNTEAFF. The whole variable domain, remainder taken from reference TRBV5-1 and TRBJ1-1, is KAGVTQTPRYLIKTRGQQVTLSCSPISGHRSVSWYQQTPGQGLQFLFEYFSETQRNKGNFPGRFSGRQFSNSRSEMNVSTLELGDSALYLCASSLAEGGNTEAFFGQGTRLTVV.